The TCR beta chain under discussion was sequenced for a study of shared clonotypes between healthy human individuals. Looking at the study overall: Three plates each covered CD4 naive and memory; CD8 naive two, CD8 memory one.

The CDR3 is 18 residues long. J lost 5 bases, V lost 0 bases, and 12 bases had no gene match. CDR1 and CDR2 from the germline V gene are LNHNV and YYDKDF (reference sequence). Assay: immunoSEQ multiplex PCR; the TCRdb copy retains only in-frame clones and omits some. In the table there are over 2 million clones, 95% of which are singletons. Regarding the study as a whole: The genetic and exposure-history diversity represented was limited by few donors.

On this clone itself: Its antigen is not identified.

The sequencing sample was made of naive CD4+ T cells sorted from blood. Subset noted: CD45RA+ positively selected. This chain connects TRBV15 to TRBJ2-5; 10 nucleotides agree with TRBD2. This sequence was found in a man aged 18-30 years in good health. CDR3 amino acids: CATSRDVVGAGGPETQYF. The CDR3 DNA is TGTGCCACCAGCAGAGATGTAGTAGGAGCGGGAGGGCCCGAGACCCAGTACTTC.